The subject of this entry is one TCR beta chain. This entry belongs to a study of blood T cell repertoires in COVID-19. Study as a whole: Researchers got acute and convalescent COVID-19 samples from the United States, Italy and Spain. PBMCs, B-cell-depleted T cells, or T cells were the source of the cDNA or gDNA that made up the material.

Original handling: Amplification with reference gene primers provided the estimates of nucleated cell counts. Sequencing was performed with immunoSEQ multiplex PCR; in TCRdb, only in-frame clones are kept and a portion is missing. The DNA was the basis for D and trimming; V, J and clone size are from that table. Here the sample spans approximately 130,000 clones, just over 75% being singletons. Trimming stripped 0 bases from V and 0 bases from J, with 10 bases between. This CDR3 has 16 amino acids. Germline CDR1 reads SGHRS; CDR2 reads YFSETQ. Source material: peripheral blood. The source of this sequence is a human donor in a cohort sampled during active COVID-19. V is TRBV5-1 and J is TRBJ2-1; tentative D call: TRBD2 (5 bases). Here the CDR3 DNA reads TGCGCCAGCAGCTTGGGAGCGGATAGCTCCTACAATGAGCAGTTCTTC. It encodes CASSLGADSSYNEQFF.